This T cell receptor beta chain was captured by sequencing in a study of cytomegalovirus exposure and HLA in healthy donors. Study-level background: In a later analysis, the roughly 120 validation repertoires were reported to have used the same platform as the roughly 670 first-cohort repertoires. Overall study findings and caveats: Among TCR beta chains, those listed as cytomegalovirus-associated numbered approximately 150. High sensitivity and specificity were reportedly achieved when the classifier diagnosed cytomegalovirus status.

The study drew the donors from its approximately 110-subject validation cohort, separate from the roughly 700-subject first cohort. Method: immunoSEQ multiplex PCR; TCRdb's copy keeps in-frame clones and lacks some. This repertoire shows roughly 250,000 clones, about 87% found once; its top ten account for approximately 2.5%. With regard to this clone: Its matching antigen is unknown.

Sequencing was carried out using PBMCs. This receptor was taken from a man younger than 35 in good health and CMV-seronegative.

CDR3 DNA sequence: TGTGCCAGGAAGATTGACAGGGCTGAAGCTTTCTTT. Translation gives CARKIDRAEAFF. The V gene is TRBV6-1, the J gene TRBJ1-1; 7 bases map to TRBD1. CDR1 is MNHNS and CDR2 is SASEGT in the germline V gene. Trimming removed 9 bases from V and 6 bases from J; junction bases left unmatched: 7. CDR3 length: 12 residues.